The subject of this entry is one T cell receptor beta chain. This receptor's antigen is unknown. Base qualities were left out, and no much larger clone turns up one base away. The treatment or condition label, read with the paper, signifies: in vitro stimulation with specific CMV peptide epitopes to enrich CMV-specific T cells. This entry belongs to a study of T cell repertoires in cytomegalovirus infection (dated by TCRdb to between 2019 and 2020). Concerning the study at large: The peptide stimulations were aimed at well-studied HLA-B-restricted epitopes as well as recently identified HLA-C-restricted CMV epitopes, whose presentation resists viral immunomodulation. Because public TCR beta signatures pointed to carriage of CMV infection together with the matching HLA type, the HLA type of each donor mattered for the analysis.

Points the paper makes about the study in general: In both this cohort and an independent cohort of 352 donors, the cumulative frequency of public TCR beta family members distinguished carriers of CMV infection plus the relevant HLA type. In the ex vivo response, HLA-C-restricted CMV-specific TCR beta clonotypes were dominant, and in two of eight donors the single most frequent clonotype came from this HLA-C-restricted group.

CDR1 and CDR2 (SGHVS, FNYEAQ) derive from the germline V gene. From the cysteine up to the phenylalanine, the CDR3 has a length of 15 residues. Only the CDR3 DNA is retained, 45 bases long and in frame from the first base. V is pared back by 5 bases and J by 7 bases, with 18 bases lying between the germline termini. Sequencing relied on an Illumina HiSeq 1500. Using fastp at Q25 and MiXCR, TCRdb reprocessed the public reads and kept productive beta chains. Identical CDR3 proteins give one entry, which carries the most common genes and DNA. Across this sample there are approximately 470,000 distinct CDR3 sequences, with under 45% seen only once. The ten most abundant clones make up around 45% of the sample.

The sequence came from a human donor in good health (CMV status not recorded). Some clones in this sample may be carry-over from other donors' samples. This sequence uses TRBV7-6 and TRBJ2-1, with the identity of the D gene unclear. The material was cultured PBMCs, obtained from culture after CMV antigen stimulation. The CDR3 region reads CASSPRRVAQNEQFF. The nucleotides are TGTGCCAGCAGCCCGCGCCGGGTGGCCCAGAATGAGCAGTTCTTC.